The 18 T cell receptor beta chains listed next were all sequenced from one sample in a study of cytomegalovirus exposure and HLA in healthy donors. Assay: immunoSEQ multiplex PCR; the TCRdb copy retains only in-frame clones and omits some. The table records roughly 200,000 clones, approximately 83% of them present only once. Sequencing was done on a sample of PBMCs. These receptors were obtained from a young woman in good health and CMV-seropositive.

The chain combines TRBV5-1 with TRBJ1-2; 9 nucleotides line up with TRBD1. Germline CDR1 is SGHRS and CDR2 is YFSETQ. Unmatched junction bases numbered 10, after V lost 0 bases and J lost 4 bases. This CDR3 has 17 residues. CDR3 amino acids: CASSLDTGGTSFYGYTF. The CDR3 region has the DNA TGCGCCAGCAGCTTGGACACAGGGGGCACTTCATTCTATGGCTACACCTTC.

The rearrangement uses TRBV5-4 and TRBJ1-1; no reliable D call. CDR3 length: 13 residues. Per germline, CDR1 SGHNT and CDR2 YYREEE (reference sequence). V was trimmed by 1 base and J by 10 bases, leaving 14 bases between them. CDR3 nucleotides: TGTGCCAGCAGCTTGACTCCCCAGGTTGTAGCTTTCTTT. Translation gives CASSLTPQVVAFF.

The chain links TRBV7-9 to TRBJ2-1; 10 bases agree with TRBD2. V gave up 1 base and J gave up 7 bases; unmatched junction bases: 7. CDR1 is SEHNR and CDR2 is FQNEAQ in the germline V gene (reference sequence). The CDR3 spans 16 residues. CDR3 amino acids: CASSLVVAGGKNEQFF. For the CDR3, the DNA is TGTGCCAGCAGCTTAGTGGTAGCGGGGGGTAAAAATGAGCAGTTCTTC.

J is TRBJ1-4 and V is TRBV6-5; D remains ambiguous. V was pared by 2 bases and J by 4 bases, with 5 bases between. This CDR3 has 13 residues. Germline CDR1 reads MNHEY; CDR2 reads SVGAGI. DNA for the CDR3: TGTGCCAGCAGTTACGTCCTTAATGAAAAACTGTTTTTT. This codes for CASSYVLNEKLFF.

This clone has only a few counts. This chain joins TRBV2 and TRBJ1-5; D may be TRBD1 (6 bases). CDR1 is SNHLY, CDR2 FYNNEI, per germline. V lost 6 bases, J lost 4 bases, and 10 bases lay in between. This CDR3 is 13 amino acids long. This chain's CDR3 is CASRDRVNQPQHF. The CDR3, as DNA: TGTGCCAGCAGGGACAGAGTTAATCAGCCCCAGCATTTT.

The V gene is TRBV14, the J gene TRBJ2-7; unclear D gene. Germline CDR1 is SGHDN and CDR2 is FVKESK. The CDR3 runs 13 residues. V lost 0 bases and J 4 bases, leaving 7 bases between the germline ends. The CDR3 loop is CASSQEAGYEQYF. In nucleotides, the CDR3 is TGTGCCAGCAGCCAAGAGGCCGGGTACGAGCAGTACTTC.

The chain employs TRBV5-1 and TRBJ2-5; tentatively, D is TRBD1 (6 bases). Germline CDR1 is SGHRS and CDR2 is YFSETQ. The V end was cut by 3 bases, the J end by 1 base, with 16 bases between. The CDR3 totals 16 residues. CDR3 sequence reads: CASSSGVRASQETQYF. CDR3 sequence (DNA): TGCGCCAGCAGCTCAGGGGTTAGGGCGTCCCAAGAGACCCAGTACTTC. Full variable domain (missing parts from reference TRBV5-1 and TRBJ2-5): KAGVTQTPRYLIKTRGQQVTLSCSPISGHRSVSWYQQTPGQGLQFLFEYFSETQRNKGNFPGRFSGRQFSNSRSEMNVSTLELGDSALYLCASSSGVRASQETQYFGPGTRLLVL.

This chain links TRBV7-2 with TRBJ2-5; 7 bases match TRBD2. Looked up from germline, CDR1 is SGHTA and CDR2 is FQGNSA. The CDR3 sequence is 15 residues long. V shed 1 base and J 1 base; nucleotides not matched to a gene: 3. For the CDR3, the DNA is TGTGCCAGCAGCTTAGTCGGGGGGATCCAAGAGACCCAGTACTTC. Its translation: CASSLVGGIQETQYF.

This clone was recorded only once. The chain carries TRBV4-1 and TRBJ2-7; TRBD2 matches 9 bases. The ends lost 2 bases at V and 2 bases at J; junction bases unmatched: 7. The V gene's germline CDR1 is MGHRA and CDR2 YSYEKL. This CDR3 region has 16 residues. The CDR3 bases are TGCGCCAGCAGCCAATTTCTAGCGGGGATCACCTACGAGCAGTACTTC. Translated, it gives CASSQFLAGITYEQYF.

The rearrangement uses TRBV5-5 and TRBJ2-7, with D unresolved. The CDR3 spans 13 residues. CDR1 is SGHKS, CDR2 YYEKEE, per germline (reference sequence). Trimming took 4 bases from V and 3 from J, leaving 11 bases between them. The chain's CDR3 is CASSQTENYEQYF. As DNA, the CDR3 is TGTGCCAGCAGCCAAACAGAGAACTACGAGCAGTACTTC.

Here the CDR3 reads CASSLLGGNTQYF. CDR3 bases: TGCGCCAGCAGCCTTCTCGGGGGGAATACGCAGTATTTT. This chain uses TRBV4-1 with TRBJ2-3; 7 positions match TRBD2. Germline trimming cut 4 bases from V and 7 bases from J; bases unmatched to any gene: 5. Germline assignment: CDR1 MGHRA and CDR2 YSYEKL. The CDR3 totals 13 residues.

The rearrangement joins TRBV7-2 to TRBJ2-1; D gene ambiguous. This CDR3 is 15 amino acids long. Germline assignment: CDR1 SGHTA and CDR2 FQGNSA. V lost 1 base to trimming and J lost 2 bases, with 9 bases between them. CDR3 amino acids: CASSLGADTYNEQFF. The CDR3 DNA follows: TGTGCCAGCAGCTTAGGGGCAGACACCTACAATGAGCAGTTCTTC.

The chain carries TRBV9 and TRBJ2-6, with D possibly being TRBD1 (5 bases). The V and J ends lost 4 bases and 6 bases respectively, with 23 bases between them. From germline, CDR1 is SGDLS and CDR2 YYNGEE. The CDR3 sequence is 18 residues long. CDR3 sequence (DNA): TGTGCCAGCAGCCATTCGGGTGGGGCCGGATTACTGGCCAACGTCCTGACTTTC. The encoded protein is CASSHSGGAGLLANVLTF.

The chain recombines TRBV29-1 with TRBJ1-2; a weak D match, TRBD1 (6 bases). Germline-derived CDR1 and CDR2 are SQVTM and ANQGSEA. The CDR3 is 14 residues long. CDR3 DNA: TGCAGTGCACAGTCCGGGACAAAAAACTATGGCTACACCTTC. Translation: CSAQSGTKNYGYTF.

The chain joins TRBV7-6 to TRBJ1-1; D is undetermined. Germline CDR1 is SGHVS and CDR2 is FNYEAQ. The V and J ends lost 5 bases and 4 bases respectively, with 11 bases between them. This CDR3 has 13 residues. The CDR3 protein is CASSRSGSTEAFF. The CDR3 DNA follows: TGTGCCAGCAGCCGAAGCGGGAGCACTGAAGCTTTCTTT. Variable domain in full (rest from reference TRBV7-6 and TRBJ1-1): GAGVSQSPRYKVTKRGQDVALRCDPISGHVSLYWYRQALGQGPEFLTYFNYEAQQDKSGLPNDRFSAERPEGSISTLTIQRTEQRDSAMYRCASSRSGSTEAFFGQGTRLTVV.

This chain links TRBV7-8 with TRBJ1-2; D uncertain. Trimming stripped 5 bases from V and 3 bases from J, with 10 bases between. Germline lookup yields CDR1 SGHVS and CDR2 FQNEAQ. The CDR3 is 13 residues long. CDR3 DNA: TGTGCCAGCAGCCTCGCAGAGGACTATGGCTACACCTTC. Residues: CASSLAEDYGYTF.

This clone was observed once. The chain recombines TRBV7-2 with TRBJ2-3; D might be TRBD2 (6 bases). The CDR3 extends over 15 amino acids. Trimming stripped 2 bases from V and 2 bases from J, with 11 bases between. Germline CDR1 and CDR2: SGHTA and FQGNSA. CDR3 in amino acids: CASSLWAGLTDTQYF. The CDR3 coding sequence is TGTGCCAGCAGCTTATGGGCGGGGCTCACAGATACGCAGTATTTT.

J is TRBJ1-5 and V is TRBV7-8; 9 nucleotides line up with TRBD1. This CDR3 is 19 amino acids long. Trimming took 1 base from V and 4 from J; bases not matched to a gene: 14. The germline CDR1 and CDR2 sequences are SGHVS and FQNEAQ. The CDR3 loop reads CASSLGPRDREGKNQPQHF. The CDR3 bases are TGTGCCAGCAGCTTAGGTCCCCGGGACAGGGAGGGTAAAAATCAGCCCCAGCATTTT.